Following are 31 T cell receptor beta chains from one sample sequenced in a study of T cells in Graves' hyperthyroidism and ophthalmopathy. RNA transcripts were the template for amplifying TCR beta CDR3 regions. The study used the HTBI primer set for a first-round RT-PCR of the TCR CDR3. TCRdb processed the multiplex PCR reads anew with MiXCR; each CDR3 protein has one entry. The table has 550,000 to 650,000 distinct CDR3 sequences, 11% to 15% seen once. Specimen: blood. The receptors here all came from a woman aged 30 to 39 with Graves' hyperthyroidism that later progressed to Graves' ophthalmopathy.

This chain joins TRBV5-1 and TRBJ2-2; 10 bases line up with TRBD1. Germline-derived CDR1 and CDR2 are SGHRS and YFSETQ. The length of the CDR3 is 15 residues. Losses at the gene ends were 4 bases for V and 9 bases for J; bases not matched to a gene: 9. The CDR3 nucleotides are TGCGCCAGCAGCAACGGACAGGGGGAAGTCTGGGAGCTGTTTTTT. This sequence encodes CASSNGQGEVWELFF.

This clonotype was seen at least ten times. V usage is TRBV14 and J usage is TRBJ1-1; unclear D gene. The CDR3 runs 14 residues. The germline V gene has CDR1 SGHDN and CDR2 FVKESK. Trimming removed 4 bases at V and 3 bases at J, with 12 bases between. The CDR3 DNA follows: TGTGCCAGCAGCCTTCATGCGGGGTACACTGAAGCTTTCTTT. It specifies CASSLHAGYTEAFF.

The CDR3 here is CASTRGPTDTQYF. The CDR3 nucleotides are TGTGCCAGCACACGAGGTCCAACAGATACGCAGTATTTT. This chain joins TRBV2 and TRBJ2-3; the D is unclear. This CDR3 has 13 residues. Trimming removed 7 bases from V and 3 bases from J, with 11 bases in between. The germline V gene encodes CDR1 SNHLY and CDR2 FYNNEI.

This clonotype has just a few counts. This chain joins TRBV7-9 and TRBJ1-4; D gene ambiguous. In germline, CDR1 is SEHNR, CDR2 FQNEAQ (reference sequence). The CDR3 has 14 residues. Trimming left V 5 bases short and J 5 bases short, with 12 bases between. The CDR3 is CASSPSPRNEKLFF. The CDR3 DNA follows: TGTGCCAGCAGCCCAAGTCCTAGAAATGAAAAACTGTTTTTT.

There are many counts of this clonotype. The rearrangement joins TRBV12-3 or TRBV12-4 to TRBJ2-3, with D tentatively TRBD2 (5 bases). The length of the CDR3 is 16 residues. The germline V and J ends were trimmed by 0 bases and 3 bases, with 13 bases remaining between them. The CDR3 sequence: CASSLARGLETDTQYF. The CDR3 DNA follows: TGTGCCAGCAGTTTAGCGCGAGGGTTAGAGACAGATACGCAGTATTTT.

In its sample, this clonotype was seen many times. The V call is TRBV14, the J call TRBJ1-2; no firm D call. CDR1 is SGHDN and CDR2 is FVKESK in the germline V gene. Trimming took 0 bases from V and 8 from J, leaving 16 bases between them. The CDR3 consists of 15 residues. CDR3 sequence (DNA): TGTGCCAGCAGCCAAGATCCATCCCAACTTGGAGGCTACACCTTC. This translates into CASSQDPSQLGGYTF.

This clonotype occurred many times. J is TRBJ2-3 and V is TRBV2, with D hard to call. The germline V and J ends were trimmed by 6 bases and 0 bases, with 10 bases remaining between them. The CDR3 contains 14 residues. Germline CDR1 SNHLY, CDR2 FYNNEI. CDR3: CASSSRMSTDTQYF. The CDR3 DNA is TGTGCCAGCAGCTCCCGAATGAGCACAGATACGCAGTATTTT.

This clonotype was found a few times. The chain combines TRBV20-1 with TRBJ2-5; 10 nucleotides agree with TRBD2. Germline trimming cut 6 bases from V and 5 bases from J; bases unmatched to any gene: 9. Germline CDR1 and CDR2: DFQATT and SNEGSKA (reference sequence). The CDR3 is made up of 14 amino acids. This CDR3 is CSALAGAGGETQYF. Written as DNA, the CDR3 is TGCAGTGCGCTAGCGGGGGCGGGAGGGGAGACCCAGTACTTC.

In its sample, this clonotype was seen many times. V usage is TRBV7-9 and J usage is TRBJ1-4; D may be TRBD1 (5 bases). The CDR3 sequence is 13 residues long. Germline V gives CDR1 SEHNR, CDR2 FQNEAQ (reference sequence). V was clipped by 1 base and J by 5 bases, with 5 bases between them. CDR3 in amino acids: CASSLGGNEKLFF. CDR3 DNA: TGTGCCAGCAGCTTAGGGGGGAATGAAAAACTGTTTTTT.

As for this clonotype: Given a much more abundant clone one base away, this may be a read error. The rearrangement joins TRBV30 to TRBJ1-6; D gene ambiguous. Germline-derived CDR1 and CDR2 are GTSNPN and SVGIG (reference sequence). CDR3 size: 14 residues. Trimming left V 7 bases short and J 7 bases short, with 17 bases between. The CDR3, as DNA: TGTGCCTTCAACCAGTCCACCTTCAATTCACCCCTCCACTTT. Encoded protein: CAFNQSTFNSPLHF.

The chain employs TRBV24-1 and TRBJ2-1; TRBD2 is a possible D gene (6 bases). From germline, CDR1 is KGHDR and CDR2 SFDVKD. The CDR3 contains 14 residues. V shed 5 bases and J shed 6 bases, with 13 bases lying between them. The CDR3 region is CATSGVSGFNEQFF. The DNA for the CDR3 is TGTGCCACCAGTGGGGTTAGCGGCTTCAATGAGCAGTTCTTC.

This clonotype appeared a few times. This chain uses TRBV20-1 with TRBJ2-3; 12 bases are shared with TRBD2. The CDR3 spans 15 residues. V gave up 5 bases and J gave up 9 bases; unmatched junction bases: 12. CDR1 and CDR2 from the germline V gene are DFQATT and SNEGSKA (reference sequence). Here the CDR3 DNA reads TGCAGTGCTGGTCCTAGCGGGAGGGCTTCGGGGACGCAGTATTTT. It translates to CSAGPSGRASGTQYF.

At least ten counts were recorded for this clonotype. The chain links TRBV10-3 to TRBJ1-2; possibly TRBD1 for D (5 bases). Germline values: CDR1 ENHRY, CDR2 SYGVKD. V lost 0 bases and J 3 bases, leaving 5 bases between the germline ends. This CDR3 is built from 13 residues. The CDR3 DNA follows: TGTGCCATCAGTGAGTCAGGGGACTATGGCTACACCTTC. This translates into CAISESGDYGYTF.

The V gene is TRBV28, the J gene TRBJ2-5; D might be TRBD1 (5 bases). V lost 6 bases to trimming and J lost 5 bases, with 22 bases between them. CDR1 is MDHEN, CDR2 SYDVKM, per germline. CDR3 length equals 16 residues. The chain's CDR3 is CASSPQGVTPQETQYF. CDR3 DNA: TGTGCCAGCAGCCCCCAAGGGGTGACGCCACAGGAGACCCAGTACTTC.

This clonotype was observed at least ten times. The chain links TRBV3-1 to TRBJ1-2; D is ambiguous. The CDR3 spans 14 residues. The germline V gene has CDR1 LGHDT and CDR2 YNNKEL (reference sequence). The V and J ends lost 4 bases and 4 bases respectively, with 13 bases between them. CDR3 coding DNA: TGTGCCAGCAGCCCCCAAGGAGGGTTCTATGGCTACACCTTC. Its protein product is CASSPQGGFYGYTF.

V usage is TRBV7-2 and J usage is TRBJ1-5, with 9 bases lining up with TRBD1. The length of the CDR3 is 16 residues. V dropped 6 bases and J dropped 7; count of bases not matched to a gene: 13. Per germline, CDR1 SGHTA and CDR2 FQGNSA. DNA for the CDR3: TGTGCCAGCAGTTTCTCCGGGACAGGGTCTGGGCAGCCCCAGCATTTT. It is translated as CASSFSGTGSGQPQHF.

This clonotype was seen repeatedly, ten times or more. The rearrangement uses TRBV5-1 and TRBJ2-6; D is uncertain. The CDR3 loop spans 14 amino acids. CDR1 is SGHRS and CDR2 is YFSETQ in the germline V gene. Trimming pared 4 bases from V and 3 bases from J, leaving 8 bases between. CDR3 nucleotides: TGCGCCAGCAGCCCCCCCGGTGGGGCCAACGTCCTGACTTTC. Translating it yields CASSPPGGANVLTF. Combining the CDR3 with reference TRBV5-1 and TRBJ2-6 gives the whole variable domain KAGVTQTPRYLIKTRGQQVTLSCSPISGHRSVSWYQQTPGQGLQFLFEYFSETQRNKGNFPGRFSGRQFSNSRSEMNVSTLELGDSALYLCASSPPGGANVLTFGAGSRLTVL.

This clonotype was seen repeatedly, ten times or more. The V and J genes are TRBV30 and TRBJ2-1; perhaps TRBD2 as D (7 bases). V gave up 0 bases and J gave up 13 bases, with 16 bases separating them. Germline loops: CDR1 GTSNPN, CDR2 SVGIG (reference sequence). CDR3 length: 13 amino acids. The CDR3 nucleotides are TGTGCCTGGAGTGTAGGATTAAGCGGGACACAGTTCTTC. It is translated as CAWSVGLSGTQFF. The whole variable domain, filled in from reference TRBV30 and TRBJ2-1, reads SQTIHQWPATLVQPVGSPLSLECTVEGTSNPNLYWYRQAAGRGLQLLFYSVGIGQISSEVPQNLSASRPQDRQFILSSKKLLLSDSGFYLCAWSVGLSGTQFFGPGTRLTVL.

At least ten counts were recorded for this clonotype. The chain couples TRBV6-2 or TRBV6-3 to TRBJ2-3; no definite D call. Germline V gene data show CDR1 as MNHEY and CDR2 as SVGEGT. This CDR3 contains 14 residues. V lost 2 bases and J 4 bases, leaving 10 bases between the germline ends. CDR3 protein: CASSYSEMADTQYF. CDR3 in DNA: TGTGCCAGCAGTTACAGTGAGATGGCAGATACGCAGTATTTT.

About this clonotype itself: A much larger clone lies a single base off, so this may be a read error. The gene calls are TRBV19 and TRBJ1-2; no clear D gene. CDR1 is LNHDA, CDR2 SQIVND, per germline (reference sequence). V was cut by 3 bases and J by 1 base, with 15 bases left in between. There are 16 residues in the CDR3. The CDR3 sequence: CASSMTSEIINYGYTF. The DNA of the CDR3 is TGTGCCAGTAGTATGACCTCCGAAATAATTAACTATGGCTACACCTTC.

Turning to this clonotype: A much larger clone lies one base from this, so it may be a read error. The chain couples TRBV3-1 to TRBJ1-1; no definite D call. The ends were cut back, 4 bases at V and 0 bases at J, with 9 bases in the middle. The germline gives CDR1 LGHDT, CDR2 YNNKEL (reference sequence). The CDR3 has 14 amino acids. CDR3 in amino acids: CASSRHYMNTEAFF. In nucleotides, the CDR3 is TGTGCCAGCAGCCGTCATTATATGAACACTGAAGCTTTCTTT.

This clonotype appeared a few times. CDR3 amino acids: CASSQTGEPYEQYF. The DNA of the CDR3 is TGTGCCAGCAGCCAGACAGGGGAACCCTACGAGCAGTACTTC. The V call is TRBV3-1, the J call TRBJ2-7; 8 bases line up with TRBD1. With 3 bases clipped from V and 2 bases from J, the junction kept 3 bases outside the gene matches. Germline lookup yields CDR1 LGHDT and CDR2 YNNKEL (reference sequence). There are 14 residues in the CDR3.

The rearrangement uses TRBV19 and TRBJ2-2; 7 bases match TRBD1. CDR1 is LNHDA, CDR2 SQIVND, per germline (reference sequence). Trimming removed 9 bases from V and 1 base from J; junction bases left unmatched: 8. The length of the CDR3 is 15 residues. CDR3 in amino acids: CASLGQKVNTGELFF. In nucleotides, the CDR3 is TGTGCCAGCCTGGGACAGAAGGTGAACACCGGGGAGCTGTTTTTT.

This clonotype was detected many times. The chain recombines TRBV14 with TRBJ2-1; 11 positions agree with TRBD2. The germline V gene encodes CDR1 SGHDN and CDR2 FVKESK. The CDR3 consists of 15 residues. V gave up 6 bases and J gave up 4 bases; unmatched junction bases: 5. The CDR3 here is CASRHTSGSYNEQFF. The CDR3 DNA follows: TGTGCCAGCAGACATACTAGCGGGAGTTACAATGAGCAGTTCTTC.

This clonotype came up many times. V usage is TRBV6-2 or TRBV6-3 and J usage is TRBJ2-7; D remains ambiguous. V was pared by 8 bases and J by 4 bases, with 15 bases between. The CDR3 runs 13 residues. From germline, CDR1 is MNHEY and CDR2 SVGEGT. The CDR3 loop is CASVILVPYEQYF. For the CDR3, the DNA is TGTGCCAGCGTAATTCTAGTTCCTTACGAGCAGTACTTC.

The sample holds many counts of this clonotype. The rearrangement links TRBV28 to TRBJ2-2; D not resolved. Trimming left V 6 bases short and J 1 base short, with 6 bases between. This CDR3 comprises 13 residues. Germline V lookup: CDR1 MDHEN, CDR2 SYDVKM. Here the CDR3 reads CASRGLNTGELFF. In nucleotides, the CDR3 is TGTGCCAGCAGGGGCCTGAACACCGGGGAGCTGTTTTTT.

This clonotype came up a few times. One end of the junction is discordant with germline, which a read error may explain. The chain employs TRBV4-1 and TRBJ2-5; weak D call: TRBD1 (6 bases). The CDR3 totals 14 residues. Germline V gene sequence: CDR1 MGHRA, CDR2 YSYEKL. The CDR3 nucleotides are TGTGCCAGCAGCTCCACAGGGTTTCGGGAGACCCAGTACTTC. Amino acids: CASSSTGFRETQYF.

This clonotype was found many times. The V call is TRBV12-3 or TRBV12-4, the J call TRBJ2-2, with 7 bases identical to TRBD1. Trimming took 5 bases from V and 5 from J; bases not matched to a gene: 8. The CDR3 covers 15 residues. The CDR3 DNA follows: TGTGCCAGCAGTCCCCAAAGGGGGCAAACCGGGGAGCTGTTTTTT. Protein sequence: CASSPQRGQTGELFF.

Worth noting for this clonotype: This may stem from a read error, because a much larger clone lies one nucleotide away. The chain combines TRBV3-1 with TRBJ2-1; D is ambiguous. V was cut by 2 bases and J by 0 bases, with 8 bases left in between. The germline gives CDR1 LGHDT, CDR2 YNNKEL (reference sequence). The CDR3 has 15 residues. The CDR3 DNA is TGTGCCAGCAGCCAAACCAACAACTCCTACAATGAGCAGTTCTTC. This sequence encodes CASSQTNNSYNEQFF.

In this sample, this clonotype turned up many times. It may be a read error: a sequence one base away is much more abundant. The CDR3 DNA reads TGTGCCAGCAGTCTTTCGTCGGGGGGGGATAATTCACCCCTCCGCTTT. Its translation is CASSLSSGGDNSPLRF. The rearrangement links TRBV12-3 or TRBV12-4 to TRBJ1-6, with a weak D call TRBD1 (5 bases). The CDR3 totals 16 residues.

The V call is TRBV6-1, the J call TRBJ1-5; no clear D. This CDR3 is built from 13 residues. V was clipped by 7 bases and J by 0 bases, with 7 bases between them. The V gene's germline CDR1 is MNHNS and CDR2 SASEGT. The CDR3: CASTEYSNQPQHF. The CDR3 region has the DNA TGTGCCAGCACCGAGTATAGCAATCAGCCCCAGCATTTT.